One and the same sample provided the 9 T cell receptor beta chains below, sequenced in a study of cytomegalovirus exposure and HLA in healthy donors (dated by TCRdb to about 2017). Library generation was performed with the immunoSEQ multiplex PCR assay. Imported from immuneACCESS, the table was reduced by TCRdb to in-frame sequences with V and J called. These copies leave out some clones; in studies compared against another copy, an unresolved V gene accounts for under half, and the cause of the remainder is not known. The sample table holds hundreds of thousands of clones, of which 90% were seen once. The top ten clones comprise approximately 3.1% of the sample. What was sequenced was PBMCs. These receptors all stem from a woman aged 30 to 39 in good health and CMV-seronegative.

The chain employs TRBV28 and TRBJ2-1; a weak D match, TRBD2 (5 bases). The V end lost 6 bases, the J end lost 4 bases, and 22 bases lay between the germline ends. The CDR3 length is 17 residues. The V gene's germline CDR1 is MDHEN and CDR2 SYDVKM. The CDR3 protein is CASSSRRRTSLYNEQFF. Here the CDR3 DNA reads TGTGCCAGCAGCTCGAGGAGGAGGACCTCACTGTACAATGAGCAGTTCTTC.

The chain joins TRBV5-8 to TRBJ1-5, with a weak D call TRBD1 (5 bases). The CDR3 is 12 amino acids. Trimming took 4 bases from V and 7 from J, leaving 9 bases between them. CDR1 and CDR2 from the germline V gene are SGHTS and YDEGEE. CDR3 sequence reads: CASSPTGQPQHF. CDR3 nucleotides: TGTGCCAGCAGCCCCACAGGCCAGCCCCAGCATTTT.

This chain links TRBV18 with TRBJ2-1; no definite D call. CDR3 length: 17 residues. The germline V gene has CDR1 KGHSH and CDR2 LQKENI. Trimming pared 3 bases from V and 0 bases from J, leaving 15 bases between. CDR3 sequence (DNA): TGTGCCAGCTCACCTTATCCTTCCCCAAGCTCCTACAATGAGCAGTTCTTC. It encodes CASSPYPSPSSYNEQFF.

This clone was found once. The junction differs from germline at one of its ends, possibly a read error. V usage is TRBV7-9 and J usage is TRBJ2-1, with TRBD2 identical over 10 bases. The CDR3 contains 15 residues. The germline V gene encodes CDR1 SEHNR and CDR2 FQNEAQ (reference sequence). This chain's CDR3 is CASTLAGGSYNEQFF. The CDR3 coding sequence is TGTGCCAGCACCTTAGCGGGAGGCTCCTACAATGAGCAGTTCTTC.

The J gene is TRBJ2-1, the V gene TRBV30, with 12 positions matching TRBD2. The CDR3 is 16 amino acids. From germline, CDR1 is GTSNPN and CDR2 SVGIG (reference sequence). Trimming cost V 3 bases and J 0 bases; bases outside gene matches: 3. CDR3 coding DNA: TGTGCCTGGAGCACTAGCGGGAGGCCCTCCTACAATGAGCAGTTCTTC. Its translation: CAWSTSGRPSYNEQFF.

There are a few counts of this clone. The chain carries TRBV5-1 and TRBJ1-1; maybe TRBD1 (5 bases). The CDR3 sequence is 13 residues long. Germline CDR1 SGHRS, CDR2 YFSETQ. V gave up 0 bases and J gave up 4 bases, with 7 bases separating them. The CDR3 loop reads CASSLGGGTEAFF. CDR3 DNA sequence: TGCGCCAGCAGCTTGGGCGGGGGCACTGAAGCTTTCTTT.

This chain uses TRBV2 with TRBJ1-1, with D possibly matching TRBD1 (6 bases). CDR1 and CDR2 from the germline V gene are SNHLY and FYNNEI. This CDR3 comprises 14 residues. Trimming pared 6 bases from V and 4 bases from J, leaving 15 bases between. The CDR3 DNA reads as TGTGCCAGCAGGCTATCAGGGGAGCTCACTGAAGCTTTCTTT. The encoded protein is CASRLSGELTEAFF.

The V gene is TRBV27, the J gene TRBJ2-4; 9 bases map to TRBD1. Germline loops: CDR1 MNHEY, CDR2 SMNVEV (reference sequence). There are 15 residues in the CDR3. J gave up 4 bases and V 6 bases, and 7 bases lay outside the gene matches. The CDR3 sequence is CASSDLGTGKNIQYF. The CDR3 DNA reads TGTGCCAGCAGCGACCTTGGGACAGGGAAAAACATTCAGTACTTC.

The genes are TRBV29-1 and TRBJ2-7; 7 nucleotides line up with TRBD1. V shed 0 bases, J shed 5 bases, and the junction held 7 bases outside the gene matches. CDR3 size: 14 residues. Germline V gene lookup returns CDR1 SQVTM and CDR2 ANQGSEA. The CDR3 here is CSVEDGTGVNEQYF. The CDR3 nucleotides are TGCAGCGTTGAAGATGGCACAGGGGTTAACGAGCAGTACTTC.